This T cell receptor beta chain was recovered during a study of CD8 T cells in Susac syndrome. Study observations and caveats: Regarding the TCR sequencing and HLA analysis, the study admitted that a relatively small number of individuals were involved.

A word on this clonotype: The antigen remains unidentified.

The RNA input was about 0.5 to 1 ug, and it was reverse transcribed with random hexamers. TCRdb passed the immunoSEQ multiplex PCR reads through MiXCR, listing each CDR3 protein once. The sample consists of some 160,000 distinct CDR3 sequences, around 90% of them appearing once. TEMRA cells were FACS-enriched, while CD8+ and CD4+ T cells were negatively isolated. The CDR3 is 15 residues long. The germline gives CDR1 SGHDT, CDR2 YYEEEE. V dropped 0 bases and J dropped 1 base, with 10 bases sitting between them. The chain has TRBV5-6 and TRBJ1-1, with D possibly TRBD1 on 5 matching bases. Specimen: CD4+ T cells from PBMCs. This sequence was found in a human donor in good health. CDR3 residues: CASSLGGDWNTEAFF. CDR3 nucleotides: TGTGCCAGCAGCTTGGGGGGGGACTGGAACACTGAAGCTTTCTTT.